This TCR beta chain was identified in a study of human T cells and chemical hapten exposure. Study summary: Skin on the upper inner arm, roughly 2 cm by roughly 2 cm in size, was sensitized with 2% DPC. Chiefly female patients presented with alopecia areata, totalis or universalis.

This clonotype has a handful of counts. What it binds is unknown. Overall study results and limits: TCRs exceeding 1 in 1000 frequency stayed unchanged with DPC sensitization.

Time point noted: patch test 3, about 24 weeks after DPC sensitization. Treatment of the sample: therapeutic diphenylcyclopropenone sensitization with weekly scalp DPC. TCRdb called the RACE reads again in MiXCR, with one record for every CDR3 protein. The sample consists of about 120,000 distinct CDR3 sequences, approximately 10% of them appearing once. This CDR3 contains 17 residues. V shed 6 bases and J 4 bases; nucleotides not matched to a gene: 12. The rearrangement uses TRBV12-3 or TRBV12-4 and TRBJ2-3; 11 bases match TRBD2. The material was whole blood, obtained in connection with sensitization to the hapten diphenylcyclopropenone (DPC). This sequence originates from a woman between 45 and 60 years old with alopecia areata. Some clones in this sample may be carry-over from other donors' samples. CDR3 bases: TGTGCCAGCAGCCCTAGCGGGGGGAAGGTGTACTCAGATACGCAGTATTTT. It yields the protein CASSPSGGKVYSDTQYF.